The 4 T cell receptor beta chains listed next were all sequenced from one sample in a study of blood T cell repertoires in COVID-19. The protocol was immunoSEQ multiplex PCR, while the TCRdb copy is restricted to in-frame clones and leaves out a portion. The sample holds approximately 250,000 clones, over 75% seen once. The material sequenced was peripheral blood. The receptor source for this set is a human donor in a cohort sampled during active COVID-19.

The genes are TRBV19 and TRBJ1-2; possibly TRBD1 for D (5 bases). Germline V gene data show CDR1 as LNHDA and CDR2 as SQIVND (reference sequence). The CDR3 loop spans 17 amino acids. V dropped 2 bases and J dropped 4 bases, with 20 bases sitting between them. CDR3: CASSITIQDFLGYGYTF. Here the CDR3 DNA reads TGTGCCAGTAGTATAACCATACAGGATTTCCTTGGCTATGGCTACACCTTC.

V and J are TRBV13 and TRBJ1-1; 11 bases fit TRBD1. J gave up 1 base and V 5 bases, and 9 bases lay outside the gene matches. This CDR3 has 17 amino acids. CDR1 is PRHDT and CDR2 is FYEKMQ in the germline V gene (reference sequence). The chain's CDR3 is CASSPSGQGAGNTEAFF. The CDR3 DNA follows: TGTGCCAGCAGCCCCTCCGGACAGGGGGCGGGGAACACTGAAGCTTTCTTT.

As regards this clone: This sample includes further DNA sequences coding for the same CDR3. The rearrangement links TRBV15 to TRBJ2-7; TRBD2 might be the D (6 bases). The CDR3 contains 14 residues. Trimming took 1 base from V and 0 from J, leaving 7 bases between them. From germline, CDR1 is LNHNV and CDR2 YYDKDF (reference sequence). CDR3 coding DNA: TGTGCCACCAGCAGAGTCGGGGGCTCCTACGAGCAGTACTTC. It yields the protein CATSRVGGSYEQYF.

The chain recombines TRBV7-2 with TRBJ2-7; possible D gene TRBD1, 5 bases. CDR3 size: 15 residues. V was pared by 5 bases and J by 2 bases, with 16 bases between. Germline V gives CDR1 SGHTA, CDR2 FQGNSA. The CDR3 is CASSPRQLLTYEQYF. The CDR3 coding sequence is TGTGCCAGCAGCCCTCGACAGCTTCTGACCTACGAGCAGTACTTC.